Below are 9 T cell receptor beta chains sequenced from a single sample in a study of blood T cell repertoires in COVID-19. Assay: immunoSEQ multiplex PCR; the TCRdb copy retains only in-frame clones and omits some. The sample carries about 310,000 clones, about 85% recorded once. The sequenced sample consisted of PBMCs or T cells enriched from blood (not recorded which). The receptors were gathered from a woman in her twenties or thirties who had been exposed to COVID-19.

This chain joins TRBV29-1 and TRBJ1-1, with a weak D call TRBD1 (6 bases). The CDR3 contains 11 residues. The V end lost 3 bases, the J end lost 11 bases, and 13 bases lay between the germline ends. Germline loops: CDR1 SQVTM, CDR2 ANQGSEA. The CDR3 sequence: CSVDVQGSAFF. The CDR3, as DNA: TGCAGCGTTGACGTACAGGGTTCCGCTTTCTTT.

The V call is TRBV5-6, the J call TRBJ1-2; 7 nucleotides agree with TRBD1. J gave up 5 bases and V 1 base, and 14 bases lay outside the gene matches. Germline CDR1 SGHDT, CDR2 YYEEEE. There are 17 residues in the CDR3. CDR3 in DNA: TGTGCCAGCAGCTTGCGAATTTTCCTCCCAGGGGGGTATGGCTACACCTTC. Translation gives CASSLRIFLPGGYGYTF.

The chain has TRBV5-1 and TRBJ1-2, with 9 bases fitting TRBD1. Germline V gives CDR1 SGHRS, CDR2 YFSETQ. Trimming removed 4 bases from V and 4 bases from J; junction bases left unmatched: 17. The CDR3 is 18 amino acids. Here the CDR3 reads CASSPSGALMTGGYGYTF. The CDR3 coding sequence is TGCGCCAGCAGCCCGAGTGGGGCCTTAATGACAGGGGGCTATGGCTACACCTTC.

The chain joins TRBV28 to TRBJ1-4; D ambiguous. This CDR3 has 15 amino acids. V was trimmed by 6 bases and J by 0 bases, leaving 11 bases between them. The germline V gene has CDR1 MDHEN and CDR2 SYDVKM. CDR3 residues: CASRPTGATNEKLFF. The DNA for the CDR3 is TGTGCCAGCAGACCTACGGGTGCAACTAATGAAAAACTGTTTTTT.

This chain's CDR3 is CASSPRAGSGNTIYF. The CDR3, as DNA: TGTGCCAGCTCACCTCGTGCAGGCTCTGGAAACACCATATATTTT. The V gene is TRBV18, the J gene TRBJ1-3; no clear D. The germline CDR1 and CDR2 sequences are KGHSH and LQKENI. V was shortened by 3 bases and J by 0 bases, with 9 bases between the two germline ends. The CDR3 loop spans 15 amino acids.

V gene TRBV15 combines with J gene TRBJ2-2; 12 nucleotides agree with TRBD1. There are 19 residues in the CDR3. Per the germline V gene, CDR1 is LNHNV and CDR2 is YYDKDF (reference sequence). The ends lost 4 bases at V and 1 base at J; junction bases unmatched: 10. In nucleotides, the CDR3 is TGTGCCACCAGCAATCGGGGACAGGGGGCGGGAAAGAACACCGGGGAGCTGTTTTTT. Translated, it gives CATSNRGQGAGKNTGELFF.

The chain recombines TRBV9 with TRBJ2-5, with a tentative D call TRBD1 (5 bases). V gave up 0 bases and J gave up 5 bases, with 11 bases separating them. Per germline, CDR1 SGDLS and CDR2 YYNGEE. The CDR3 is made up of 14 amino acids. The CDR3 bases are TGTGCCAGCAGCGTAGAAGGGGTGGAGGAGACCCAGTACTTC. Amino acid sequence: CASSVEGVEETQYF.

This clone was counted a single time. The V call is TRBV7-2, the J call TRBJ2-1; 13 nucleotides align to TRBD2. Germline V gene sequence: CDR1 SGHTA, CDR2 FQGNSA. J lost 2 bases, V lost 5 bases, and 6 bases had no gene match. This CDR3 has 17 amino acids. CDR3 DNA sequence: TGTGCCAGCAGCCCCCGAGGGACTAGCGGGGCCTACAATGAGCAGTTCTTC. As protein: CASSPRGTSGAYNEQFF.

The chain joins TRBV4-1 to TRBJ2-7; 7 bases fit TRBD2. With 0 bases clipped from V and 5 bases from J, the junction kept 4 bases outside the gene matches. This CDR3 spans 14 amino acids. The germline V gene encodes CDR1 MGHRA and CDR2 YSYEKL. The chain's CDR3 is CASSQDRLAHEQYF. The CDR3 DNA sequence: TGCGCCAGCAGCCAAGACAGACTAGCACACGAGCAGTACTTC.